This entry concerns a single T cell receptor (beta chain). Its matching antigen is unknown. The study ran its PCR with 60 Vbeta and 13 Jbeta primers. Produced via immunoSEQ multiplex PCR; TCRdb's table is partial and in-frame only. The sample yields hundreds of thousands of clones, about 81% seen once. Germline CDR1 is MGHRA and CDR2 is YSYEKL. Trimming left V 4 bases short and J 6 bases short, with 12 bases between. The CDR3 totals 14 residues. The sample comes from a study of cytomegalovirus exposure and HLA in healthy donors. Study-wide findings and caveats: There were some V segments, including TRBV6-2 and TRBV6-3, excluded as indistinguishable.

This TCR was recovered from a man between 35 and 55 years old in good health and CMV-seropositive. The sample taken for sequencing was PBMCs. The chain has TRBV4-1 and TRBJ2-2; D possibly corresponds to TRBD2 (6 bases). The CDR3 DNA sequence: TGCGCCAGCAGCCTCCGGGACTTCCCCGGGGAGCTGTTTTTT. Its protein is CASSLRDFPGELFF.